This is a list of T cell receptor beta chains from one sample in a study of CD8+CD57+ T cells in acquired aplastic anemia. In TCRdb, the reads were re-called with MiXCR into one record per CDR3 protein. This repertoire shows around 130,000 distinct CDR3 sequences, 55% to 60% found once; its top ten account for 25% to 35%. The sequenced sample was sorted CD4+, CD8+, or CD8+CD57+ T cells (not recorded which) from PBMCs. The origin of the receptors is a human donor with aplastic anemia. Both conserved end residues are part of each CDR3. The D gene is left open where the match is weak. The size field is filled for only some rows; it gives once, few, many or a size class.

V gene	clone size	CDR3 length	D gene	J gene	CDR3 protein	CDR3 DNA
TRBV2	-	12	TRBD1	TRBJ1-1	CATPDRVTEAFF	TGTGCCACCCCGGACAGGGTAACTGAAGCTTTCTTT
TRBV15	-	13	-	TRBJ2-7	CATSRARTYEQYF	TGTGCCACCAGCAGAGCAAGGACCTACGAGCAGTACTTC
TRBV7-9	medium-sized	11	-	TRBJ2-7	CASSPSYEQYF	TGTGCCAGCAGCCCTAGCTACGAGCAGTACTTC
TRBV29-1	-	12	-	TRBJ1-2	CSAVTAALGYTF	TGCAGCGCTGTCACAGCGGCCCTTGGCTACACCTTC
TRBV7-9	-	14	-	TRBJ2-7	CASSLPGVTYEQYF	TGTGCCAGCAGCTTGCCGGGGGTGACCTACGAGCAGTACTTC
TRBV14	-	15	-	TRBJ2-7	CTSSSRDPKRYEQYF	TGTACCAGCAGCTCTCGGGACCCGAAGAGGTACGAGCAGTACTTC
TRBV10-2	-	14	TRBD2	TRBJ2-7	CASRLGLGAYEQYF	TGCGCCAGCAGGTTGGGACTAGGGGCTTACGAGCAGTACTTC
TRBV20-1	-	12	-	TRBJ2-1	CSARGYYNEQFF	TGCAGTGCTAGAGGCTACTACAATGAGCAGTTCTTC
TRBV28	-	11	-	TRBJ1-1	CASSYGNEAFF	TGTGCCAGCAGTTACGGGAATGAAGCTTTCTTT
TRBV9	-	14	-	TRBJ1-2	CASSPLGSTYGYTF	TGTGCCAGCAGCCCCCTAGGATCTACCTATGGCTACACCTTC
TRBV7-6	-	14	-	TRBJ2-7	CASSLFGGADEQYF	TGTGCCAGCAGCTTATTTGGGGGCGCAGACGAGCAGTACTTC
TRBV10-3	-	11	TRBD1	TRBJ1-2	CAIGGQGVYTF	TGTGCCATCGGCGGACAGGGAGTCTACACCTTC
TRBV7-9	-	14	-	TRBJ2-5	CASSVNLDEETQYF	TGTGCCAGCAGCGTCAACCTGGATGAAGAGACCCAGTACTTC